This record concerns one T cell receptor beta chain sequence. The data belong to a study of T cell changes during pregnancy in multiple sclerosis. TCRdb's table, derived via immunoSEQ multiplex PCR, lists solely in-frame clones and lacks some. This sample has roughly 29,000 clones, with around nine tenths found just once. The starting material was CD4+ T cells from peripheral blood mononuclear cells, obtained in the first trimester of pregnancy. This receptor was identified in a female donor in good health, enrolled as a control in a pregnancy study.

CDR3 region: CASSFTGEYEQFF. In nucleotides, the CDR3 is TGTGCCAGTAGTTTTACAGGGGAGTATGAGCAGTTCTTC. This chain joins TRBV19 and TRBJ2-1, with 7 bases identical to TRBD1. CDR1 LNHDA and CDR2 SQIVND come from the germline V gene (reference sequence). The length of the CDR3 is 13 residues. Germline trimming cut 5 bases from V and 8 bases from J; bases unmatched to any gene: 6.